Listed below are T cell receptor beta chains from one sample, sequenced in a study of CD8+CD57+ T cells in acquired aplastic anemia. TCRdb redid the calling of the reads with MiXCR, one entry per CDR3 protein. The data contain some 190,000 distinct CDR3 sequences, roughly half of them seen just once; the ten biggest clones take up around a sixth. The sequencing sample was made of sorted CD4+, CD8+, or CD8+CD57+ T cells (not recorded which) from PBMCs. Every receptor here comes from a human donor in good health, serving as a control. CDR3s leave out the opening cysteine and the closing phenylalanine or tryptophan. A D gene is named only where the DNA matches it firmly.

v_call: TRBV29-1; j_call: TRBJ2-5; d_call: TRBD1; cdr3_aa: SARDRGTQY
v_call: TRBV2; j_call: TRBJ1-6; d_call: .; cdr3_aa: ARERPIIDSPLH
v_call: TRBV19; j_call: TRBJ1-2; d_call: .; cdr3_aa: ASSISGTYSGYGYT
v_call: TRBV7-6; j_call: TRBJ2-5; d_call: TRBD1; cdr3_aa: AGSLGYDRGGETQY
v_call: TRBV10-3; j_call: TRBJ2-5; d_call: TRBD1; cdr3_aa: ASNDRGQETQY
v_call: TRBV12-3/TRBV12-4; j_call: TRBJ1-2; d_call: .; cdr3_aa: ASRGRSLRDT
v_call: TRBV19; j_call: TRBJ2-3; d_call: .; cdr3_aa: ASSIMSGEADTQY
v_call: TRBV20-1; j_call: TRBJ2-2; d_call: TRBD1; cdr3_aa: SALFPIGQATGELF
v_call: TRBV11-2; j_call: TRBJ2-3; d_call: TRBD1; cdr3_aa: ASSTGQGVTDTQY
v_call: TRBV25-1; j_call: TRBJ2-7; d_call: TRBD1; cdr3_aa: ASSLYTGGGYEQY
v_call: TRBV27; j_call: TRBJ2-1; d_call: .; cdr3_aa: ASTQPGVPYNEQF
v_call: TRBV24-1; j_call: TRBJ2-5; d_call: TRBD1; cdr3_aa: ATSDRGQGARETQY
v_call: TRBV19; j_call: TRBJ1-2; d_call: TRBD1; cdr3_aa: ASSNRPGQGFGYT
v_call: TRBV20-1; j_call: TRBJ1-3; d_call: .; cdr3_aa: SARESWAGNTIY
v_call: TRBV29-1; j_call: TRBJ2-7; d_call: .; cdr3_aa: SVGPFDEQY
v_call: TRBV5-1; j_call: TRBJ2-1; d_call: TRBD1; cdr3_aa: ASSWTGGDSEQF
v_call: TRBV20-1; j_call: TRBJ2-3; d_call: TRBD1; cdr3_aa: SARDGDRDTDTQY
v_call: TRBV5-4; j_call: TRBJ2-1; d_call: TRBD2; cdr3_aa: ASSYLAGGRLHNEQF
v_call: TRBV19; j_call: TRBJ1-5; d_call: TRBD1; cdr3_aa: ASSQDRGNQPQH
v_call: TRBV7-9; j_call: TRBJ1-1; d_call: .; cdr3_aa: ASSQDYRAGRGATEAF
v_call: TRBV10-3; j_call: TRBJ1-1; d_call: .; cdr3_aa: AISESGRQANEAF
v_call: TRBV15; j_call: TRBJ2-1; d_call: TRBD2; cdr3_aa: ATSRDLGLAGDEQF
v_call: TRBV19; j_call: TRBJ1-2; d_call: TRBD1; cdr3_aa: ASTPPGQVYGYT
v_call: TRBV2; j_call: TRBJ2-1; d_call: TRBD2; cdr3_aa: ASSDWGPGGLYNEQF
v_call: TRBV5-8; j_call: TRBJ2-6; d_call: TRBD2; cdr3_aa: ASSGGGTGANVLT
v_call: TRBV20-1; j_call: TRBJ2-2; d_call: TRBD1; cdr3_aa: SARAGTGDTGELF
v_call: TRBV10-3; j_call: TRBJ2-1; d_call: TRBD1; cdr3_aa: AISEPGQGLNEQF
v_call: TRBV24-1; j_call: TRBJ1-2; d_call: .; cdr3_aa: ATSDFSSGYT
v_call: TRBV7-9; j_call: TRBJ1-6; d_call: TRBD1; cdr3_aa: ASSLGDRGNSPLH
v_call: TRBV7-9; j_call: TRBJ1-2; d_call: .; cdr3_aa: ASSFAQGLGYT
v_call: TRBV29-1; j_call: TRBJ1-2; d_call: .; cdr3_aa: SVEGRTVTNYGYT
v_call: TRBV25-1; j_call: TRBJ1-1; d_call: .; cdr3_aa: ASSETGWMTEAF
v_call: TRBV19; j_call: TRBJ1-2; d_call: .; cdr3_aa: ASSIFEGIGGYT
v_call: TRBV11-2; j_call: TRBJ1-5; d_call: TRBD1; cdr3_aa: ASSVQGGLSQPQH
v_call: TRBV19; j_call: TRBJ2-2; d_call: .; cdr3_aa: ASSWYTGELF
v_call: TRBV5-1; j_call: TRBJ1-2; d_call: .; cdr3_aa: ASGLTRHSSYGYT
v_call: TRBV19; j_call: TRBJ2-7; d_call: TRBD1; cdr3_aa: ASSRRTGACEQY
v_call: TRBV15; j_call: TRBJ1-1; d_call: .; cdr3_aa: ATSRRGNTEAL
v_call: TRBV5-1; j_call: TRBJ2-3; d_call: .; cdr3_aa: ASRDGGGTDTQY
v_call: TRBV3-1; j_call: TRBJ1-3; d_call: TRBD1; cdr3_aa: ASSHTRTGSAPAPGNTIY
v_call: TRBV20-1; j_call: TRBJ2-5; d_call: .; cdr3_aa: SARSESSQPQY
v_call: TRBV12-3/TRBV12-4; j_call: TRBJ2-7; d_call: TRBD1; cdr3_aa: ASSPDEGQGTYEQY
v_call: TRBV7-2; j_call: TRBJ1-1; d_call: .; cdr3_aa: ASSTRQATNEAF
v_call: TRBV5-6; j_call: TRBJ2-5; d_call: .; cdr3_aa: ASRCITTTQETQY
v_call: TRBV27; j_call: TRBJ1-6; d_call: .; cdr3_aa: ASSLGIYNSPLH
v_call: TRBV7-2; j_call: TRBJ1-2; d_call: .; cdr3_aa: ASSLPKGGYT
v_call: TRBV6-2/TRBV6-3; j_call: TRBJ2-5; d_call: .; cdr3_aa: ASSEGRWGSGETQY